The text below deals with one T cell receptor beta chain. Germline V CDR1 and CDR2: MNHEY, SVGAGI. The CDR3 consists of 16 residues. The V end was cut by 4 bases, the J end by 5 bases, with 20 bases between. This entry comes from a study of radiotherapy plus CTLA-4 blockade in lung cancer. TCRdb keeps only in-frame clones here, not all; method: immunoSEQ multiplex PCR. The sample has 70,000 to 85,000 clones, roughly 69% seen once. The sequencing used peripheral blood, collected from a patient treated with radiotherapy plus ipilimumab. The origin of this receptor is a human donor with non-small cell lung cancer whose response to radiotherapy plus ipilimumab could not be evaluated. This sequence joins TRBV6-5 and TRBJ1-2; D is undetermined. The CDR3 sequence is CASSSPFGDEGYGYTF. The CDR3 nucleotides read TGTGCCAGCAGTTCCCCGTTTGGGGATGAGGGTTATGGCTACACCTTC.